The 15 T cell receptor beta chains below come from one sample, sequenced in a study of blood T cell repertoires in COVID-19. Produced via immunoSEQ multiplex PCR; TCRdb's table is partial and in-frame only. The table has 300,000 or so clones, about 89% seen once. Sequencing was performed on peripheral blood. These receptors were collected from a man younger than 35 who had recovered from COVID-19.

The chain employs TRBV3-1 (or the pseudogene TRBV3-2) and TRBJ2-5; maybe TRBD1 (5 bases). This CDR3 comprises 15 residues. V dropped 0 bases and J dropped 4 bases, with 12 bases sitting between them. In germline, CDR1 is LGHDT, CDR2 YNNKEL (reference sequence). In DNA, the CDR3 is TGTGCCAGCAGCCAAGAACAGGCTAGATTAGAGACCCAGTACTTC. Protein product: CASSQEQARLETQYF.

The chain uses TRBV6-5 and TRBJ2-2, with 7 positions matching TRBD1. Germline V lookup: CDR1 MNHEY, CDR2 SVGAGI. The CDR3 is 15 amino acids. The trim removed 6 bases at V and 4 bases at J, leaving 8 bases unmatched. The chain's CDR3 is CASSRGQPGTGELFF. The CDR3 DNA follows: TGTGCCAGCAGCCGGGGACAGCCGGGCACCGGGGAGCTGTTTTTT.

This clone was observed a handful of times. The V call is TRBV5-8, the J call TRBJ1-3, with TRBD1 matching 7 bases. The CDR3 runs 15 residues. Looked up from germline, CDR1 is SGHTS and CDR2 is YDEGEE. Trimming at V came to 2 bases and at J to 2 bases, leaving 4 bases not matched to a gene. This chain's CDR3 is CASSFSTGTGNTIYF. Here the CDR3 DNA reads TGTGCCAGCAGCTTCTCGACAGGGACTGGAAACACCATATATTTT.

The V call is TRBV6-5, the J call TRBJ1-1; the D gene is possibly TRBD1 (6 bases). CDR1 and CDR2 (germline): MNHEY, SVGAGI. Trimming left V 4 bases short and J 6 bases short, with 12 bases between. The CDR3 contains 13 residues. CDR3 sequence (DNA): TGTGCCAGCAGTTCTGGGGGCGGCCCTGAAGCTTTCTTT. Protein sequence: CASSSGGGPEAFF.

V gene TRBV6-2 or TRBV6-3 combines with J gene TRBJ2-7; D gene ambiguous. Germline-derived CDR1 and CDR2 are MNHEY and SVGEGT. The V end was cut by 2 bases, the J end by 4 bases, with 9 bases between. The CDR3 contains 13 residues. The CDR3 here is CASSYPPEYEQYF. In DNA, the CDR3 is TGTGCCAGCAGTTACCCGCCGGAGTACGAGCAGTACTTC.

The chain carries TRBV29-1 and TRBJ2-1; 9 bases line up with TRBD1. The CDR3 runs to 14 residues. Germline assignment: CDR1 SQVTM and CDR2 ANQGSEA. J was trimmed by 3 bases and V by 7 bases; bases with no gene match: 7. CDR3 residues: CSAGRTGDYNEQFF. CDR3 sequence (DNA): TGCAGCGCTGGGCGGACAGGGGACTACAATGAGCAGTTCTTC.

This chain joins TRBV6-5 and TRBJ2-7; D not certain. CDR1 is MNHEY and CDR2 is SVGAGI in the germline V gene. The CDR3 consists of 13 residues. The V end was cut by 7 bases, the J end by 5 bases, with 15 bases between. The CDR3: CASTHPHIDEQYF. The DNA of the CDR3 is TGTGCCAGCACCCACCCTCACATCGACGAGCAGTACTTC.

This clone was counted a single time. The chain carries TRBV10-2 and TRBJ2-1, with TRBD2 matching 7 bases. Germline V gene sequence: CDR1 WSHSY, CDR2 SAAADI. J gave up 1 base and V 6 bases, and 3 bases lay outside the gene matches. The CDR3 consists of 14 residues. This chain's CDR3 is CASRGGGSYNEQFF. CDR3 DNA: TGCGCCAGCAGGGGCGGGGGATCCTACAATGAGCAGTTCTTC.

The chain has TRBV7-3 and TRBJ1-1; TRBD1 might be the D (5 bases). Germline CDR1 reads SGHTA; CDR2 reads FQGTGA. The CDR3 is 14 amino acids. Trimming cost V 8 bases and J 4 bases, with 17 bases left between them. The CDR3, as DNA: TGTGCCAGCCGCCCCTACCCGGGGGGCACTGAAGCTTTCTTT. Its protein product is CASRPYPGGTEAFF.

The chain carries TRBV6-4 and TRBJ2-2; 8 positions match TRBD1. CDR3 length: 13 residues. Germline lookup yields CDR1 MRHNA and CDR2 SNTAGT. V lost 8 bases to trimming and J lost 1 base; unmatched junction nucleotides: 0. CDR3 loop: CASGQGNTGELFF. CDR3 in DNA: TGTGCCAGCGGACAGGGGAACACCGGGGAGCTGTTTTTT.

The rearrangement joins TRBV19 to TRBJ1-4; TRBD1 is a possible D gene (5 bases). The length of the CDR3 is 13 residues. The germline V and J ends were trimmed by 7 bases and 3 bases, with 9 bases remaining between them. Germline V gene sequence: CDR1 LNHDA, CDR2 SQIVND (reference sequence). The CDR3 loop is CASNHRSNEKLFF. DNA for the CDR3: TGTGCCAGTAACCACAGGTCTAATGAAAAACTGTTTTTT.

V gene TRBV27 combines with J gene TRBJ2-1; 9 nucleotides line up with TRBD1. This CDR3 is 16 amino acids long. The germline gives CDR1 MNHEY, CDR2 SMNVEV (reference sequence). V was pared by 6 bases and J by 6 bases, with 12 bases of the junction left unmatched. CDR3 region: CASSRDRGIPANEQFF. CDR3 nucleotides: TGTGCCAGCAGCCGCGACAGGGGGATCCCGGCCAATGAGCAGTTCTTC.

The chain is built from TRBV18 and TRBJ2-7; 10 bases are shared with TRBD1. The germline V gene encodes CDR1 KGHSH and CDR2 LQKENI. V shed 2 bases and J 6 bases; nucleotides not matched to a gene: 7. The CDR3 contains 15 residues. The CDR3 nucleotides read TGTGCCAGCTCACCATCCGGGACAGGGGACGGCGAGCAGTACTTC. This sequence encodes CASSPSGTGDGEQYF. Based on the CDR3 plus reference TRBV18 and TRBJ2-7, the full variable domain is NAGVMQNPRHLVRRRGQEARLRCSPMKGHSHVYWYRQLPEEGLKFMVYLQKENIIDESGMPKERFSAEFPKEGPSILRIQQVVRGDSAAYFCASSPSGTGDGEQYFGPGTRLTVT.

DNA of the CDR3: TGTGCCAGCAGTGAAATAGCAGGGGCCAACGTCCTGACTTTC. Its protein product is CASSEIAGANVLTF. This chain joins TRBV2 and TRBJ2-6; D is uncertain. Between the trimmed V and J ends, which lost 2 bases and 4 bases, there was a span of 6 bases. The CDR3 sequence is 14 residues long. Per germline, CDR1 SNHLY and CDR2 FYNNEI. The complete variable domain, with remaining parts taken from reference TRBV2 and TRBJ2-6, reads EPEVTQTPSHQVTQMGQEVILRCVPISNHLYFYWYRQILGQKVEFLVSFYNNEISEKSEIFDDQFSVERPDGSNFTLKIRSTKLEDSAMYFCASSEIAGANVLTFGAGSRLTVL.

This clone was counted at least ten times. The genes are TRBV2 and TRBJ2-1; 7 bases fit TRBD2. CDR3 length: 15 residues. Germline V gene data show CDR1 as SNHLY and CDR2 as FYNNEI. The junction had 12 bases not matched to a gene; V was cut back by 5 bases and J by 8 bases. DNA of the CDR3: TGTGCCAGCAGTCCCTTGGCGGGAGTAATCGATGAGCAGTTCTTC. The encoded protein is CASSPLAGVIDEQFF.